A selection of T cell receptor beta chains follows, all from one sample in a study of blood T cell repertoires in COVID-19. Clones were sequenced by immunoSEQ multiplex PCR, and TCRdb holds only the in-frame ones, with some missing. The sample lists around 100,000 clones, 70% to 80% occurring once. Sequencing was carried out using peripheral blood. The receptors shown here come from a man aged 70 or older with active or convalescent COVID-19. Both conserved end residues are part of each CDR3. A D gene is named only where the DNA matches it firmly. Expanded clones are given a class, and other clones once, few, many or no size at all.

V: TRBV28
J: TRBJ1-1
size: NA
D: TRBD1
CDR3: CASSLGTAYTEAFF
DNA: TGTGCCAGCAGTTTAGGGACAGCTTACACTGAAGCTTTCTTT

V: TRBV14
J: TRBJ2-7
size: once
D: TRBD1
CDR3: CASSRDRGSSYEQYF
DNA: TGTGCCAGCAGCCGAGACAGGGGCTCTTCCTACGAGCAGTACTTC

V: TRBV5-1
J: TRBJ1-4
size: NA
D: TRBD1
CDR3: CASSLEGQQYEKLFF
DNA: TGCGCCAGCAGCTTGGAGGGACAGCAATATGAAAAACTGTTTTTT

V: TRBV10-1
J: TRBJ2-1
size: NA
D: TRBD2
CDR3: CASSGTSGRALSYNEQFF
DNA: TGCGCCAGCAGCGGGACTAGCGGGAGGGCCCTCTCCTACAATGAGCAGTTCTTC

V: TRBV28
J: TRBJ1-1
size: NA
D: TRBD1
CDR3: CASSLLGRGPTEAFF
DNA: TGTGCCAGCAGTTTATTAGGCAGGGGGCCTACTGAAGCTTTCTTT

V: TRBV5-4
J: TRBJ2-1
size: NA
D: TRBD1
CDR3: CASTRDRGRINEQFF
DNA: TGTGCCAGCACCAGGGACAGGGGGCGCATCAATGAGCAGTTCTTC

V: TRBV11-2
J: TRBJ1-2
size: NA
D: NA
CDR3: CASSPNGGYGYTF
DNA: TGTGCCAGCAGCCCGAACGGAGGCTATGGCTACACCTTC

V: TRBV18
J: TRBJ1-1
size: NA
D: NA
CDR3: CASSPLVQHMNTEAFF
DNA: TGTGCCAGCTCACCACTGGTCCAACACATGAACACTGAAGCTTTCTTT

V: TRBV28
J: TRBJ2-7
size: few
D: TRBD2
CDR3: CASSPGSGIREQYF
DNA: TGTGCCAGCAGTCCCGGTAGCGGGATTAGGGAGCAGTACTTC

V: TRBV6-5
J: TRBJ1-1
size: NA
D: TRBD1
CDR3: CAGHRTGDTEAFF
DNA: TGTGCCGGCCACCGGACAGGGGACACTGAAGCTTTCTTT